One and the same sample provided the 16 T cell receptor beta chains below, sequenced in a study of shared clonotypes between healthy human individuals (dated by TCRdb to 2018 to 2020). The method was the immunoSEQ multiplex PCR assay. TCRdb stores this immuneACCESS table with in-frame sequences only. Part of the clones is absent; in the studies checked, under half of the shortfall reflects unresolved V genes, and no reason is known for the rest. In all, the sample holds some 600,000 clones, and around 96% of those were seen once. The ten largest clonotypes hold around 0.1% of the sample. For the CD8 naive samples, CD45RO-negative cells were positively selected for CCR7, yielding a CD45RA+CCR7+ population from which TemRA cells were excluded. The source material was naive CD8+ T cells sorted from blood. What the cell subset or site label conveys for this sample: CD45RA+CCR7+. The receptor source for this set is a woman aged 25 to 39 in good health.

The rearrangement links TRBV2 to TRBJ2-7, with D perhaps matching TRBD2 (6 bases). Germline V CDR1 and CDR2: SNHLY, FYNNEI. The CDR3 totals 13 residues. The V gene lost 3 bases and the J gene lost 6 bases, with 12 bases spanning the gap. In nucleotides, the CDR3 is TGTGCCAGCAGTGATTGGGACTCGGGCGAGCAGTACTTC. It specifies CASSDWDSGEQYF.

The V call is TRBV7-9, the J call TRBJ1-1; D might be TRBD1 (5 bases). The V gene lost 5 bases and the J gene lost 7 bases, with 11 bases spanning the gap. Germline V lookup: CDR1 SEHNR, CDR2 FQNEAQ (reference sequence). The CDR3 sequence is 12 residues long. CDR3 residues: CASSQEGNEAFF. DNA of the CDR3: TGTGCCAGCAGCCAAGAGGGGAATGAAGCTTTCTTT.

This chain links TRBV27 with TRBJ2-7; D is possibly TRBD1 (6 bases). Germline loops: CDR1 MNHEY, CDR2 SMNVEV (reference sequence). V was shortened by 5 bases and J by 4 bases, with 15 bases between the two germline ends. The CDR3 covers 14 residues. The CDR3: CASSTAGTSYEQYF. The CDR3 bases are TGTGCCAGCAGTACCGCCGGGACATCTTACGAGCAGTACTTC.

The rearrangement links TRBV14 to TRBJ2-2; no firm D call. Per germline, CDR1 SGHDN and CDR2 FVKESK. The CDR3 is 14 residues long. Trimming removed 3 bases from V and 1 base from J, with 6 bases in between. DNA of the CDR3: TGTGCCAGCAGCCACGAGCGGAACACCGGGGAGCTGTTTTTT. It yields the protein CASSHERNTGELFF.

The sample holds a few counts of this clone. DNA for the CDR3: TGTGCCAGCAGCTTAGTTAACAGGGAAAGCGAGCAGTACTTC. Its protein product is CASSLVNRESEQYF. The gene calls are TRBV7-9 and TRBJ2-7; D might be TRBD1 (6 bases). The CDR3 runs to 14 residues. Germline V lookup: CDR1 SEHNR, CDR2 FQNEAQ (reference sequence). Trimming removed 1 base from V and 6 bases from J, with 13 bases in between.

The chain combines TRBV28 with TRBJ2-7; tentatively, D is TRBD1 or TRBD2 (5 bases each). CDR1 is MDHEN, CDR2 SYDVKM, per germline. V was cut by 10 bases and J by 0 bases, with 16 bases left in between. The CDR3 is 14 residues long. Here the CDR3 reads CATTGLWSSYEQYF. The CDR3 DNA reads TGTGCCACGACGGGGCTCTGGAGCTCCTACGAGCAGTACTTC.

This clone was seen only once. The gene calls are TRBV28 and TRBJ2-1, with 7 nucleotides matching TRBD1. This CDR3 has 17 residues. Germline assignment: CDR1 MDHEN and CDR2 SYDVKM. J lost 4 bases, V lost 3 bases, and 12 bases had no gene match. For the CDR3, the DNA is TGTGCCAGCAGTTTGTCCCCCTGGGACAGAGAGTACAATGAGCAGTTCTTC. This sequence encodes CASSLSPWDREYNEQFF.

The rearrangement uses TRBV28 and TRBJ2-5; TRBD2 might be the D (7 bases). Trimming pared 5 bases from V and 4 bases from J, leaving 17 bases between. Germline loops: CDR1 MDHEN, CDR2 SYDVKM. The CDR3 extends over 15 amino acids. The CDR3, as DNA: TGTGCCAGCAGTGGTGGGGGGGACACTGTAGAGACCCAGTACTTC. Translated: CASSGGGDTVETQYF.

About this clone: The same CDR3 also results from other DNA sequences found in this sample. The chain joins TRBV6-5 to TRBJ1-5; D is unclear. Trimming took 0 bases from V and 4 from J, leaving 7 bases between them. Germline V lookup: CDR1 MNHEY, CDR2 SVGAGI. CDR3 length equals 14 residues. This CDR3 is CASSYSAGNQPQHF. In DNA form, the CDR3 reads TGTGCCAGCAGTTACTCGGCGGGGAATCAGCCCCAGCATTTT.

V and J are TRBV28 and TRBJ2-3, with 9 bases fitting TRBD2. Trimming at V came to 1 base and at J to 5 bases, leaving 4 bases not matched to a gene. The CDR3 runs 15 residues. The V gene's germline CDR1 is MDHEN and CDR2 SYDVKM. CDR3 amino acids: CASSLSPSGEDTQYF. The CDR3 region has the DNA TGTGCCAGCAGTTTATCTCCTAGCGGGGAAGATACGCAGTATTTT.

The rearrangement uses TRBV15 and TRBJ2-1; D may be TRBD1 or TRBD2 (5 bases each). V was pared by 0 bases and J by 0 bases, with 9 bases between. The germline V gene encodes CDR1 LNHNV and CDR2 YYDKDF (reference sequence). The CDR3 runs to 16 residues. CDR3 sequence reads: CATSRDRDLSYNEQFF. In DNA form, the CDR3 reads TGTGCCACCAGCAGAGATCGGGACCTCTCCTACAATGAGCAGTTCTTC. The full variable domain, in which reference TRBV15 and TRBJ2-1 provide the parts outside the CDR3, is DAMVIQNPRYQVTQFGKPVTLSCSQTLNHNVMYWYQQKSSQAPKLLFHYYDKDFNNEADTPDNFQSRRPNTSFCFLDIRSPGLGDTAMYLCATSRDRDLSYNEQFFGPGTRLTVL.

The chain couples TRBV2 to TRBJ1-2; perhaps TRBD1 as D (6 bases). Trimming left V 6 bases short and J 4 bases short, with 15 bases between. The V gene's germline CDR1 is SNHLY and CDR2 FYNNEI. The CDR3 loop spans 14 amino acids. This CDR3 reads CASRADRSGYGYTF. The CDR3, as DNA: TGTGCCAGCAGAGCTGACAGGTCTGGCTATGGCTACACCTTC.

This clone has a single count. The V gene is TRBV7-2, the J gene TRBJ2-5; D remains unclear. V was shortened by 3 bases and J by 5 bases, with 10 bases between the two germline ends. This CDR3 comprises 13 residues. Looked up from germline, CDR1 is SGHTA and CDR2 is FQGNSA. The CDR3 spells CASSFSALETQYF. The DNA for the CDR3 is TGTGCCAGCAGCTTCTCGGCGTTGGAGACCCAGTACTTC.

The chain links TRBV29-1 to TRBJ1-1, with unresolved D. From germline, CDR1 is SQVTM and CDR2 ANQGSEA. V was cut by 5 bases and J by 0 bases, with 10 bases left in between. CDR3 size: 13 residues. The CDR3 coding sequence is TGCAGCGTTCCTAAAGAAATGAACACTGAAGCTTTCTTT. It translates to CSVPKEMNTEAFF.

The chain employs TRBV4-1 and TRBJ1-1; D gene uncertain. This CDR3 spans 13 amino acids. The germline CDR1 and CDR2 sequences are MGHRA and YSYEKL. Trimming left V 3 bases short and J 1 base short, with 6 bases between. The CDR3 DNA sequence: TGCGCCAGCAGCCACGAGGGGAACACTGAAGCTTTCTTT. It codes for CASSHEGNTEAFF.

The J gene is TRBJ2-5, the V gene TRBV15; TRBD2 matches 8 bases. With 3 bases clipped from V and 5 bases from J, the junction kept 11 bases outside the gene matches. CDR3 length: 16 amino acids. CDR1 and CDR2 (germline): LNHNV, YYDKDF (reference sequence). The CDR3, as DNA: TGTGCCACCAGCAGGGGGTTAGCGGGAATTGGGGAGACCCAGTACTTC. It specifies CATSRGLAGIGETQYF.